This T cell receptor (beta chain) comes out of a study of cytomegalovirus exposure and HLA in healthy donors. Each donor was healthy, and each was a bone marrow donor. Study-wide results and limits: In an earlier analysis, about 87% or about 30%: the productive usage of most TCR beta V segments. Overall, 164 TCR beta chains were annotated as cytomegalovirus-associated.

As regards this clone: Antigen unknown.

The PCR used 60 Vbeta and 13 Jbeta primers. Assay used: immunoSEQ multiplex PCR; TCRdb lists only in-frame clones, some missing. This sample carries about 130,000 clones, 83% of them seen once, and the ten largest clones take 3.6%. V shed 5 bases and J 7 bases; nucleotides not matched to a gene: 17. Germline-derived CDR1 and CDR2 are GTSNPN and SVGIG (reference sequence). CDR3 length: 18 residues. The sequenced sample consisted of PBMCs. The sequence came from a woman aged 40 to 50 in good health and CMV-seropositive. V gene TRBV30 combines with J gene TRBJ2-1; 13 nucleotides line up with TRBD2. CDR3 sequence reads: CAWGGTSGMKGVGNEQFF. Here the CDR3 DNA reads TGTGCCTGGGGGGGGACTAGCGGGATGAAAGGTGTGGGGAATGAGCAGTTCTTC. Combining the CDR3 with reference TRBV30 and TRBJ2-1 gives the whole variable domain SQTIHQWPATLVQPVGSPLSLECTVEGTSNPNLYWYRQAAGRGLQLLFYSVGIGQISSEVPQNLSASRPQDRQFILSSKKLLLSDSGFYLCAWGGTSGMKGVGNEQFFGPGTRLTVL.